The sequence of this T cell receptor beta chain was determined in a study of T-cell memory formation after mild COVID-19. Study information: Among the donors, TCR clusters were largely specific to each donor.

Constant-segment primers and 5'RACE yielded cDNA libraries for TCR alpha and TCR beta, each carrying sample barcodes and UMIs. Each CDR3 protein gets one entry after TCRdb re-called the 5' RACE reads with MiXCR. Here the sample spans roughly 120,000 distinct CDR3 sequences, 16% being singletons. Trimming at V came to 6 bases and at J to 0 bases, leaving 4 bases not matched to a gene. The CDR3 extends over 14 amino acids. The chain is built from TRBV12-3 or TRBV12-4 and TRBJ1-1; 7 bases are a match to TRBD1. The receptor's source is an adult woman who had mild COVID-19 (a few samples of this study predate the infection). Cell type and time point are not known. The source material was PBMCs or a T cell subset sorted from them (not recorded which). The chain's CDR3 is CASRFDRVNTEAFF. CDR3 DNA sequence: TGTGCCAGCAGATTTGACAGGGTGAACACTGAAGCTTTCTTT.